This TCR beta chain was found in a study of T cells in narcolepsy. In the study overall: Healthy controls were enrolled alongside patients with narcolepsy type 1 or type 2. Findings and limits, study-wide: Autoreactive HCRT-specific and TRIB2-specific clonotypes were marked in same-patient CSF-versus-blood CD4+ comparisons. Blood of same and different patients, but not healthy controls, reportedly held recurring autoreactive clonotypes. Autoreactive clone sequences were missing from some blood memory CD4+ repertoires.

This clone has only a few counts. Its antigen is unidentified. Germline CDR1 LNHDA, CDR2 SQIVND (reference sequence). The CDR3 sequence is 17 residues long. V dropped 0 bases and J dropped 2 bases, with 15 bases sitting between them. Profiled with immunoSEQ multiplex PCR; TCRdb holds only in-frame clones, not every one. The repertoire holds 30,000 to 35,000 clones, with 82% as singletons. The TCR originated in a human donor with narcolepsy. The rearrangement joins TRBV19 to TRBJ2-3; unclear D gene. The sequencing input was CD45RA- memory CD4+ T cells from PBMCs. DNA of the CDR3: TGTGCCAGTAGTATAGATCAAAGTGGTCTTGCCACAGATACGCAGTATTTT. This encodes CASSIDQSGLATDTQYF.